The 7 T cell receptor beta chains in this list originate from one sample, sequenced in a study of response to subunit inactivated influenza vaccine. A single record per CDR3 protein comes from TCRdb applying MiXCR to the RT-PCR reads. This table holds 500,000 or so distinct CDR3 sequences, 16% found once. The specimen was CD4+ T cells sorted from PBMCs, collected about 23 months after vaccination. The receptors originated from a man aged 45 to 75 who received an inactivated influenza vaccine.

This clonotype has more than one count but fewer than ten. The chain couples TRBV10-3 to TRBJ1-6; 11 nucleotides line up with TRBD1. V shed 2 bases, J shed 6 bases, and the junction held 0 bases outside the gene matches. This CDR3 spans 15 amino acids. Germline assignment: CDR1 ENHRY and CDR2 SYGVKD. The CDR3 DNA follows: TGTGCCATCAGTGAGGGACAGGGGGCTAATTCACCCCTCCACTTT. Its translation: CAISEGQGANSPLHF.

The chain uses TRBV10-1 and TRBJ2-3, with 9 bases fitting TRBD2. CDR1 and CDR2 (germline): WNHNN, SYGVQD (reference sequence). Trimming cost V 0 bases and J 5 bases; bases outside gene matches: 6. The CDR3 consists of 16 residues. The CDR3 protein is CASSESIAGEGDTQYF. Written as DNA, the CDR3 is TGCGCCAGCAGTGAGTCGATAGCGGGGGAGGGAGATACGCAGTATTTT.

The chain uses TRBV11-2 and TRBJ2-2; no firm D call. Germline values: CDR1 SGHAT, CDR2 FQNNGV. The V gene lost 2 bases and the J gene lost 4 bases, with 11 bases spanning the gap. This CDR3 comprises 15 residues. The CDR3 nucleotides read TGTGCCAGCAGCTTACAAGCGACCCTCACCGGGGAGCTGTTTTTT. Its protein is CASSLQATLTGELFF.

This clonotype was seen a few times. The chain uses TRBV21-1 and TRBJ2-2; the DNA was not compared with TRBD2, the D call given in the table. TRBV21-1 is designated a pseudogene. The CDR3 sequence is 15 residues long. The CDR3 region is CASSNWGVPTGELFF. The CDR3, as DNA: TGTGCCAGCAGCAATTGGGGAGTCCCTACCGGGGAGCTGTTTTTT.

This chain uses TRBV20-1 with TRBJ1-5, with 9 nucleotides matching TRBD1. After removal of 5 bases from V and 4 bases from J, the junction contained 12 bases not matched to a gene. This CDR3 has 16 amino acids. Germline CDR1 is DFQATT and CDR2 is SNEGSKA (reference sequence). The CDR3, as DNA: TGCAGTGCTCCGGGACAGGGATCGGTTGGTAATCAGCCCCAGCATTTT. It specifies CSAPGQGSVGNQPQHF.

To note about this clonotype: This may arise from a read error, as a much more abundant clone is one base away. V usage is TRBV5-5 and J usage is TRBJ1-1; D call uncertain. Germline V gene data show CDR1 as SGHKS and CDR2 as YYEKEE (reference sequence). CDR3 length equals 11 residues. V was pared by 7 bases and J by 3 bases, with 7 bases between. CDR3: CASRLDTEAFF. CDR3 nucleotide sequence: TGTGCCAGCCGTTTGGACACTGAAGCTTTCTTT.

There are a few counts of this clonotype. The V and J genes are TRBV6-5 and TRBJ2-1, with 7 bases lining up with TRBD2. Losses at the gene ends were 2 bases for V and 7 bases for J; bases not matched to a gene: 11. The V gene's germline CDR1 is MNHEY and CDR2 SVGAGI. The CDR3 contains 16 residues. CDR3 nucleotides: TGTGCCAGCAGTTACCTCACCTTAGCGGGTGGTAATGAGCAGTTCTTC. It encodes CASSYLTLAGGNEQFF.